These 7 T cell receptor beta chains originate from one sample sequenced in a study of response to subunit inactivated influenza vaccine. TCRdb reprocessed the RT-PCR reads with MiXCR, giving one entry per CDR3 protein. In the table there are 650,000 or so distinct CDR3 sequences, approximately 14% of which are singletons. The sequencing here drew on PBMCs from blood, taken less than 15 days before vaccination. These receptors were obtained from a man aged 45 to 65 who received an inactivated influenza vaccine.

This clonotype was recorded at least ten times. The CDR3 loop reads CASSYSISPNSGNTIYF. Written as DNA, the CDR3 is TGTGCCAGCAGTTACTCGATCTCACCCAACTCTGGAAACACCATATATTTT. This chain links TRBV6-5 with TRBJ1-3; no clear D. CDR3 length: 17 amino acids. Germline CDR1 MNHEY, CDR2 SVGAGI. The V end was cut by 0 bases, the J end by 0 bases, with 12 bases between.

This clonotype was observed at least ten times. The chain links TRBV20-1 to TRBJ2-3; the D call may be TRBD1 or TRBD2 (5 bases each). CDR3 length: 12 amino acids. V dropped 6 bases and J dropped 6 bases, with 13 bases sitting between them. In germline, CDR1 is DFQATT, CDR2 SNEGSKA (reference sequence). CDR3 nucleotide sequence: TGCAGTGCCCCGAAGTGGGGGGATACGCAGTATTTT. This sequence encodes CSAPKWGDTQYF.

The J gene is TRBJ2-1, the V gene TRBV12-3 or TRBV12-4; 8 nucleotides align to TRBD1. The CDR3 is 15 amino acids. Germline trimming cut 7 bases from V and 5 bases from J; bases unmatched to any gene: 10. This CDR3 reads CASKPAGTGHNEQFF. In DNA form, the CDR3 reads TGTGCCAGCAAACCAGCCGGGACAGGACACAATGAGCAGTTCTTC.

This CDR3 reads CATSRVTAYEQYF. As DNA, the CDR3 is TGTGCCACCAGCAGAGTCACAGCCTACGAGCAGTACTTC. The rearrangement joins TRBV15 to TRBJ2-7; D is undetermined. The CDR3 consists of 13 residues. Trimming removed 1 base from V and 2 bases from J, with 6 bases in between. Germline-derived CDR1 and CDR2 are LNHNV and YYDKDF (reference sequence). The full variable domain, rest sourced from reference TRBV15 and TRBJ2-7, is DAMVIQNPRYQVTQFGKPVTLSCSQTLNHNVMYWYQQKSSQAPKLLFHYYDKDFNNEADTPDNFQSRRPNTSFCFLDIRSPGLGDTAMYLCATSRVTAYEQYFGPGTRLTVT.

This clonotype was seen a handful of times. The V and J genes are TRBV12-3 or TRBV12-4 and TRBJ1-2, with 9 bases fitting TRBD1. This CDR3 has 13 residues. V was clipped by 8 bases and J by 7 bases; unmatched bases: 8. The CDR3 is CASGPGQGRGYTF. The CDR3 DNA sequence: TGTGCCAGCGGACCGGGACAGGGACGTGGCTACACCTTC.

The chain has TRBV28 and TRBJ2-2; D could derive from TRBD1 or TRBD2 (5 bases each). The CDR3 covers 14 residues. Germline CDR1 and CDR2: MDHEN and SYDVKM. V was cut by 4 bases and J by 2 bases, with 8 bases left in between. CDR3 loop: CASSWGINTGELFF. The CDR3 region has the DNA TGTGCCAGCAGTTGGGGGATAAACACCGGGGAGCTGTTTTTT.

This chain links TRBV4-1 with TRBJ2-1; D may match TRBD1 or TRBD2 (5 bases each). Germline CDR1 MGHRA, CDR2 YSYEKL. V gave up 0 bases and J gave up 3 bases, with 9 bases separating them. The CDR3 sequence is 15 residues long. The CDR3 nucleotides are TGCGCCAGCAGCCAAGAGAGGGGCTACTACAATGAGCAGTTCTTC. Translation gives CASSQERGYYNEQFF.